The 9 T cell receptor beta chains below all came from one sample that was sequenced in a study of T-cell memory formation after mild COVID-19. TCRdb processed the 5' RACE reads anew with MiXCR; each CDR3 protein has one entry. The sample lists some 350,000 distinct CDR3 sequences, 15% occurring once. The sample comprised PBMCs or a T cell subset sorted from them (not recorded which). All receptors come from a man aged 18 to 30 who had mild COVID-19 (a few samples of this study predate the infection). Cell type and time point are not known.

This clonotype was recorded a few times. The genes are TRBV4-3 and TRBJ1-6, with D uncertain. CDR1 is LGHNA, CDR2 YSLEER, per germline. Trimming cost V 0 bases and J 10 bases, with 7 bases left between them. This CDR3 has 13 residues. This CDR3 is CASSQENGSPLHF. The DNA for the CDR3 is TGCGCCAGCAGCCAAGAAAATGGATCACCCCTCCACTTT.

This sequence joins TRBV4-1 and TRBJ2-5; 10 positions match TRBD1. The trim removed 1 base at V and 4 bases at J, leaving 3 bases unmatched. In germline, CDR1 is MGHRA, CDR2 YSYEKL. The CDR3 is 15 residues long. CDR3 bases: TGCGCCAGCAGCCAAGCCGGGACAGGGGTAGAGACCCAGTACTTC. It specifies CASSQAGTGVETQYF.

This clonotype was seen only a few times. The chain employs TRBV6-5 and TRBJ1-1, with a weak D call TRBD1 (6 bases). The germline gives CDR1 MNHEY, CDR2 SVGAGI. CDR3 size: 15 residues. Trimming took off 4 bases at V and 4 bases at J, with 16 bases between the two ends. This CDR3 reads CASSSLVGGLTEAFF. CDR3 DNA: TGTGCCAGCAGTTCCTTGGTCGGGGGGCTCACTGAAGCTTTCTTT.

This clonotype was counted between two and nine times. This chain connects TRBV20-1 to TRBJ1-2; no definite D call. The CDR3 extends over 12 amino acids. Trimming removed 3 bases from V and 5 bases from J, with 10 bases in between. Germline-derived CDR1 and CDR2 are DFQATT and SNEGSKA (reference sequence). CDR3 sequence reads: CSARAHSYGYTF. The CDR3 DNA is TGCAGTGCTAGGGCCCACTCTTATGGCTACACCTTC.

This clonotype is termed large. The CDR3 DNA reads as TGCGCCAGCAGCCAAGATTCCGGGGGGGCCGGTGAGCAGTTCTTC. It yields the protein CASSQDSGGAGEQFF. This chain joins TRBV4-1 and TRBJ2-1; 8 nucleotides line up with TRBD2. Germline V gives CDR1 MGHRA, CDR2 YSYEKL. J was trimmed by 9 bases and V by 0 bases; bases with no gene match: 7. The CDR3 spans 15 residues.

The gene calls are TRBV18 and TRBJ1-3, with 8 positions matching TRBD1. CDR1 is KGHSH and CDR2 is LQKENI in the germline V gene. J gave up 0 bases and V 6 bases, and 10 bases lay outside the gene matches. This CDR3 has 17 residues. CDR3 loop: CASSPRPGTGSGNTIYF. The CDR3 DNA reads TGTGCCAGCTCGCCTAGACCCGGGACAGGCTCTGGAAACACCATATATTTT.

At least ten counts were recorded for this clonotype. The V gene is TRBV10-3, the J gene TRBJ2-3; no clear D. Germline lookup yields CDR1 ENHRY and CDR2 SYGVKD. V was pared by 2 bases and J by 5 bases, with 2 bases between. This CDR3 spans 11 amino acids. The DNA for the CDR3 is TGTGCCATCAGTGAGAAAGATACGCAGTATTTT. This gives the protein CAISEKDTQYF.

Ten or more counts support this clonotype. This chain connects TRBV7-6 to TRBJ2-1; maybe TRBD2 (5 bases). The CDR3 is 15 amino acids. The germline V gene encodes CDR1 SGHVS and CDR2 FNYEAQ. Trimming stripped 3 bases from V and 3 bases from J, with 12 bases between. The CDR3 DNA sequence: TGTGCCAGCAGCTTCGAGGCTAGCCTCTACAATGAGCAGTTCTTC. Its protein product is CASSFEASLYNEQFF. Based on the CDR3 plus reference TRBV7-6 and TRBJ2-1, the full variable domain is GAGVSQSPRYKVTKRGQDVALRCDPISGHVSLYWYRQALGQGPEFLTYFNYEAQQDKSGLPNDRFSAERPEGSISTLTIQRTEQRDSAMYRCASSFEASLYNEQFFGPGTRLTVL.

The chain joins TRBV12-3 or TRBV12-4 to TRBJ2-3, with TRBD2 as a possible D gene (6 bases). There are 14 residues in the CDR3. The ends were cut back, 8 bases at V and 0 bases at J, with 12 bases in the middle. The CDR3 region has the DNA TGTGCCAGCCTTGGGGGACTTAGCACAGATACGCAGTATTTT. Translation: CASLGGLSTDTQYF.